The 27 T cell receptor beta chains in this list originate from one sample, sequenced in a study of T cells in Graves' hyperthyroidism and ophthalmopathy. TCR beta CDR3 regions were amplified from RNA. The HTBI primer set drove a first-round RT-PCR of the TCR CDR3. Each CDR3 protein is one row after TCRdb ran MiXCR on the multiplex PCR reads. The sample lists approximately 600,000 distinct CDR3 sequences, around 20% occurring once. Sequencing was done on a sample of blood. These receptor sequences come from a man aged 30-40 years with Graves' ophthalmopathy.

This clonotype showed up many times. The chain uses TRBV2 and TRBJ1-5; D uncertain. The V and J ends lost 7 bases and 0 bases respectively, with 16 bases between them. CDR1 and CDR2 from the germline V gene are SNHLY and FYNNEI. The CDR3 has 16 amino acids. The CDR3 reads CASTEGPVNSNQPQHF. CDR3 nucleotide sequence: TGTGCCAGCACCGAGGGCCCCGTCAATAGCAATCAGCCCCAGCATTTT. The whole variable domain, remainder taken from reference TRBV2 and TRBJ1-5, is EPEVTQTPSHQVTQMGQEVILRCVPISNHLYFYWYRQILGQKVEFLVSFYNNEISEKSEIFDDQFSVERPDGSNFTLKIRSTKLEDSAMYFCASTEGPVNSNQPQHFGDGTRLSIL.

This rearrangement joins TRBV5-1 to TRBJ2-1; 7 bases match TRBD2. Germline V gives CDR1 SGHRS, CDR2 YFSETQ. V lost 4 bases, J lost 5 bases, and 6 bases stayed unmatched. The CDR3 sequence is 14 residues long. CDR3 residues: CASSLPAGDNEQFF. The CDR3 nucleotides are TGCGCCAGCAGCCTCCCGGCGGGGGACAATGAGCAGTTCTTC.

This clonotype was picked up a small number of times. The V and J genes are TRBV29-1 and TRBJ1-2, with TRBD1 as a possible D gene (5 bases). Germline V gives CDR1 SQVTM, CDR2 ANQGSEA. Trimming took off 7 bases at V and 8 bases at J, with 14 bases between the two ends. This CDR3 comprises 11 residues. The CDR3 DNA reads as TGCAGCGCCGGACAATCAACGGGCTACACCTTC. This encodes CSAGQSTGYTF.

The CDR3 here is CSRRLRSSYEQYF. The CDR3 coding sequence is TGCAGTCGAAGACTGAGAAGCTCCTACGAGCAGTACTTC. V usage is TRBV20-1 and J usage is TRBJ2-7; no clear D gene. Germline V gene lookup returns CDR1 DFQATT and CDR2 SNEGSKA (reference sequence). The CDR3 has 13 amino acids. V lost 8 bases to trimming and J lost 0 bases, with 14 bases between them.

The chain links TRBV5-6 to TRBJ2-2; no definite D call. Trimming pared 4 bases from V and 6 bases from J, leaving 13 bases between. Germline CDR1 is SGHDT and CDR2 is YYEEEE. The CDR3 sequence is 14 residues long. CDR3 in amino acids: CASSPSADAGELFF. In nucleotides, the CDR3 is TGTGCCAGCAGCCCATCGGCCGACGCCGGGGAGCTGTTTTTT.

CDR3 coding DNA: TGTGCCAGCTTCGTCGTAGGGGAGACCCAGTACTTC. As protein: CASFVVGETQYF. The chain joins TRBV7-9 to TRBJ2-5; D not certain. V was clipped by 8 bases and J by 5 bases, with 12 bases between them. There are 12 residues in the CDR3. CDR1 SEHNR and CDR2 FQNEAQ come from the germline V gene (reference sequence).

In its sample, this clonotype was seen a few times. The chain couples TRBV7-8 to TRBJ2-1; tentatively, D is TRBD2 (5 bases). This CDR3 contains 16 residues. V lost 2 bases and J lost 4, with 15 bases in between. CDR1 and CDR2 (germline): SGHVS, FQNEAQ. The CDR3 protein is CASSLPGLKGYNEQFF. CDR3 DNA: TGTGCCAGCAGCTTACCGGGATTAAAAGGGTACAATGAGCAGTTCTTC.

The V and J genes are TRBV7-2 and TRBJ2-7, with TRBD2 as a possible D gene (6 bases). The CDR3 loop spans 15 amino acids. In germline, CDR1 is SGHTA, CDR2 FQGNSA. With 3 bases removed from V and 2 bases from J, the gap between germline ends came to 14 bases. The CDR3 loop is CASSLTSEATYEQYF. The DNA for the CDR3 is TGTGCCAGCAGCTTGACTAGTGAGGCGACCTACGAGCAGTACTTC.

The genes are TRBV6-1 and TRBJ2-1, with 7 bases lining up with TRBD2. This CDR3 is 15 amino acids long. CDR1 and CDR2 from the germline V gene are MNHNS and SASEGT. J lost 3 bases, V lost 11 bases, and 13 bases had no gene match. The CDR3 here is CAARAGRANYNEQFF. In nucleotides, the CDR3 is TGTGCCGCGCGGGCGGGGAGGGCAAACTACAATGAGCAGTTCTTC.

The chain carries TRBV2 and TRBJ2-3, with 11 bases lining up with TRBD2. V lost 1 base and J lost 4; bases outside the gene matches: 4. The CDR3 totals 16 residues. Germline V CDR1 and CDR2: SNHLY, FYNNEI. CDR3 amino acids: CASSEVASGRPDTQYF. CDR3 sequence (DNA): TGTGCCAGCAGTGAAGTGGCTAGCGGGAGGCCAGATACGCAGTATTTT.

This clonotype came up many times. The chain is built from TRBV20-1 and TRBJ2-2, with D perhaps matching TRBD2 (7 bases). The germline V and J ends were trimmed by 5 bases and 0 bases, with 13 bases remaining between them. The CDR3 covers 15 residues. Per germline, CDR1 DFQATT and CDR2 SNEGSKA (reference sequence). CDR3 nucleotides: TGCAGTGCTCTCGCGGGGGCTGCGAACACCGGGGAGCTGTTTTTT. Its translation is CSALAGAANTGELFF.

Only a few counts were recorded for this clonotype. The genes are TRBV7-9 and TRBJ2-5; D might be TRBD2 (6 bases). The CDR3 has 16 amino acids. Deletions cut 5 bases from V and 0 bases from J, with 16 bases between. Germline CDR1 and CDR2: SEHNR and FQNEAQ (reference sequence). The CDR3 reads CASSGRGDANQETQYF. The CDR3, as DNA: TGTGCCAGCAGCGGTCGCGGGGACGCTAACCAAGAGACCCAGTACTTC.

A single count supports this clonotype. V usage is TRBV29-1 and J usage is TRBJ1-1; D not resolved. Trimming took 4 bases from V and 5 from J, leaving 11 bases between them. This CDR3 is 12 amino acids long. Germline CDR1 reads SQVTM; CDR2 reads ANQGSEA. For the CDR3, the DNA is TGCAGCGTTGCAACCGGGGAAACTGAAGCTTTCTTT. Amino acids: CSVATGETEAFF.

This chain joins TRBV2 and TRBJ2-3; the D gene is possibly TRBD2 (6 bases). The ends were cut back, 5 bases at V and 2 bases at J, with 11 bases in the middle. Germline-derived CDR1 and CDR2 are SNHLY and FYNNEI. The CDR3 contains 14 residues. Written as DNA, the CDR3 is TGTGCCAGCAGTTCTTGGGACTCCACAGATACGCAGTATTTT. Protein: CASSSWDSTDTQYF.

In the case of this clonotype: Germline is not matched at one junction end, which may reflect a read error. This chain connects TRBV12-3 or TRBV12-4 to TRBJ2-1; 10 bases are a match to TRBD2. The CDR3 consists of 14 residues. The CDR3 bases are TGTGTCAGCAGAACACTAGCGGGAAAGCATGAGCAGTTCTTC. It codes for CVSRTLAGKHEQFF.

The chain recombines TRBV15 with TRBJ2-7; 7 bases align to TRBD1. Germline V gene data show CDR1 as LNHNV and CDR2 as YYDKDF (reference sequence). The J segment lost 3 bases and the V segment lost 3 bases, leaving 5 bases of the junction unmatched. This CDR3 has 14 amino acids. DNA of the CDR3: TGTGCCACCAGCAGCGTTAGGGACAGCTACGAGCAGTACTTC. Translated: CATSSVRDSYEQYF.

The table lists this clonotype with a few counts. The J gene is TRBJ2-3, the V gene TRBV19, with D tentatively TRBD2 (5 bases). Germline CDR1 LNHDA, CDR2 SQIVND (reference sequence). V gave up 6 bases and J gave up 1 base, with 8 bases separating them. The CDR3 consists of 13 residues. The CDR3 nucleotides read TGTGCCAGTAGGGGAGTAGGCACAGATACGCAGTATTTT. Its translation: CASRGVGTDTQYF. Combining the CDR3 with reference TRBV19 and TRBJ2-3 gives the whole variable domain DGGITQSPKYLFRKEGQNVTLSCEQNLNHDAMYWYRQDPGQGLRLIYYSQIVNDFQKGDIAEGYSVSREKKESFPLTVTSAQKNPTAFYLCASRGVGTDTQYFGPGTRLTVL.

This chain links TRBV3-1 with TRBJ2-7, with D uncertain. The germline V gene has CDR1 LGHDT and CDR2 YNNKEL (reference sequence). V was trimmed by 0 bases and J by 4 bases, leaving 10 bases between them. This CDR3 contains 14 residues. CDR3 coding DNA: TGTGCCAGCAGCCAAGATCTACAAAGATACGAGCAGTACTTC. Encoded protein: CASSQDLQRYEQYF.

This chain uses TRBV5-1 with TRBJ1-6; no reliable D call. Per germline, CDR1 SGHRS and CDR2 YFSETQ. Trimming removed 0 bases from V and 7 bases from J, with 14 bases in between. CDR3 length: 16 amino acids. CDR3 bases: TGCGCCAGCAGCTTGGATGGGTTATCTTCCAATTCACCCCTCCACTTT. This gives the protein CASSLDGLSSNSPLHF.

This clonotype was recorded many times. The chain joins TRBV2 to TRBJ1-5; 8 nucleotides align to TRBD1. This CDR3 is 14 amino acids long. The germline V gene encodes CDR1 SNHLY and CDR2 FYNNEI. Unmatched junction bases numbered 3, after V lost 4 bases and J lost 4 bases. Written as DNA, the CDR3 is TGTGCCAGCAGTGTTGGACAGGGAAATCAGCCCCAGCATTTT. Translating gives CASSVGQGNQPQHF. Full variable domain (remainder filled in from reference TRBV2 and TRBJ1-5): EPEVTQTPSHQVTQMGQEVILRCVPISNHLYFYWYRQILGQKVEFLVSFYNNEISEKSEIFDDQFSVERPDGSNFTLKIRSTKLEDSAMYFCASSVGQGNQPQHFGDGTRLSIL.

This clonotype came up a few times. The CDR3: CASSLMGLAGGIKNIQYF. CDR3 nucleotides: TGTGCCAGCAGCTTGATGGGGCTAGCGGGAGGAATCAAAAACATTCAGTACTTC. The chain is built from TRBV5-6 and TRBJ2-4; 11 bases fit TRBD2. The CDR3 extends over 18 amino acids. Germline assignment: CDR1 SGHDT and CDR2 YYEEEE. Trimming cost V 1 base and J 3 bases; bases outside gene matches: 9.

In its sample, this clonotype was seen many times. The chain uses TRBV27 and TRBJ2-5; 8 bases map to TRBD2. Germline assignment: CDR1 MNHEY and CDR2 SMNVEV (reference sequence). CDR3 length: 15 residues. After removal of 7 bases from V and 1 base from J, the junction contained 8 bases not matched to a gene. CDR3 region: CASTSSGYTQETQYF. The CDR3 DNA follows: TGTGCCAGCACCTCTAGCGGGTACACCCAAGAGACCCAGTACTTC.

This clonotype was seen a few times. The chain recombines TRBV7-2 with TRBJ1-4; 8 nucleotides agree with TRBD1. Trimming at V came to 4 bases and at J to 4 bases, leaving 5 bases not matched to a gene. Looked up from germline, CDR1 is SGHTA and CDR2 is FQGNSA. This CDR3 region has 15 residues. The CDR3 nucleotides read TGTGCCAGCAGCTACAGACAGGGGAATAATGAAAAACTGTTTTTT. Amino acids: CASSYRQGNNEKLFF.

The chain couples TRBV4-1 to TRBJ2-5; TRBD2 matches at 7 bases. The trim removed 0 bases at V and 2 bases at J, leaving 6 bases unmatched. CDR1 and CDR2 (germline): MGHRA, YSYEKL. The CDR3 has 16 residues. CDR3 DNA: TGCGCCAGCAGCCAAGATGCGCCTAGCGGACAAGAGACCCAGTACTTC. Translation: CASSQDAPSGQETQYF.

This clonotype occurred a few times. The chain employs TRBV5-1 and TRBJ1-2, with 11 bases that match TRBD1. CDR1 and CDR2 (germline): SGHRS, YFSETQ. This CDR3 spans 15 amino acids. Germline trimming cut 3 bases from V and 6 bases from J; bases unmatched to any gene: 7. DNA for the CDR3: TGCGCCAGCAGCTCGGGACAGGGGGGGTTCGATGGCTACACCTTC. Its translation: CASSSGQGGFDGYTF.

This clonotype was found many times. The CDR3 is CAWQNTEAFF. The CDR3 DNA follows: TGTGCCTGGCAGAACACTGAAGCTTTCTTT. The rearrangement uses TRBV30 and TRBJ1-1, with D hard to call. CDR1 GTSNPN and CDR2 SVGIG come from the germline V gene (reference sequence). The CDR3 runs to 10 residues. Trimming stripped 5 bases from V and 1 base from J, with 2 bases between.

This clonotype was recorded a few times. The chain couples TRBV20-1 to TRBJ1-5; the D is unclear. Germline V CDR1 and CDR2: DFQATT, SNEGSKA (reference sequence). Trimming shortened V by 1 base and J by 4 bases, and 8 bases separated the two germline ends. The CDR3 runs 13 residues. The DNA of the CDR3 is TGCAGTGCTAGAGCCGACGGGAATCAGCCCCAGCATTTT. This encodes CSARADGNQPQHF.